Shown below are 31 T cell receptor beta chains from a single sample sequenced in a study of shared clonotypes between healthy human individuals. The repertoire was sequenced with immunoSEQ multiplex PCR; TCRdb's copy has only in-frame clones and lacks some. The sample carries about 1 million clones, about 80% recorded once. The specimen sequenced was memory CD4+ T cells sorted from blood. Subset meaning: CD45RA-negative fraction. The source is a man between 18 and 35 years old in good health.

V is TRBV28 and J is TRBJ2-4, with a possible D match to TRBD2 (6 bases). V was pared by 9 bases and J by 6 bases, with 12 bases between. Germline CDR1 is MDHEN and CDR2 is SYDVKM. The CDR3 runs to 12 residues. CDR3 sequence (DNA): TGTGCCAGTTCCGGGACTTCAAACATTCAGTACTTC. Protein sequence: CASSGTSNIQYF.

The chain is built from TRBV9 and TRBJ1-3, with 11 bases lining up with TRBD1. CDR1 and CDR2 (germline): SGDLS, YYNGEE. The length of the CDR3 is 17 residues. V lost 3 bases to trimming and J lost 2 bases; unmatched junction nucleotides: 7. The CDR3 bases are TGTGCCAGCAGCGCCTACCCGGGACAGGGGGCTGGAAACACCATATATTTT. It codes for CASSAYPGQGAGNTIYF.

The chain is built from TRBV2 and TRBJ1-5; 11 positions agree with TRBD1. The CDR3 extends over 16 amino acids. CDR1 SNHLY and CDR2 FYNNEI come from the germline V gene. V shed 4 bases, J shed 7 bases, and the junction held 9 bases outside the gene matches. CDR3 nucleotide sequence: TGTGCCAGCAGTGTGGGGACAGGGGGTTCAGGACAGCCCCAGCATTTT. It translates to CASSVGTGGSGQPQHF.

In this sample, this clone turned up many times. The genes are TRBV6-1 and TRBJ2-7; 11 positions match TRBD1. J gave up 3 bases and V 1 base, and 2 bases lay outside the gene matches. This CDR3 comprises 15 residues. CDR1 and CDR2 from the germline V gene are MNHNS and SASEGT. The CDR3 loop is CASSEGTGGGYEQYF. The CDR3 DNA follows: TGTGCCAGCAGTGAAGGGACAGGGGGCGGCTACGAGCAGTACTTC.

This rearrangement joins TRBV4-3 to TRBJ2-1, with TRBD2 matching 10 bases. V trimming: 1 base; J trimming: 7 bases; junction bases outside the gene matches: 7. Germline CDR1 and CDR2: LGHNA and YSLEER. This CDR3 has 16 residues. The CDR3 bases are TGCGCCAGCAGCCAAGCCGCTAGCGGGAGTAAGAATGAGCAGTTCTTC. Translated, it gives CASSQAASGSKNEQFF.

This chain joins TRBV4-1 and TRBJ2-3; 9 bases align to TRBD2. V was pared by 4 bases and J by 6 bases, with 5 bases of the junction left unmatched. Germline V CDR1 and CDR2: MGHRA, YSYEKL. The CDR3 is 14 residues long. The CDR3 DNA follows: TGCGCCAGCAGCCCTAGCGGGACCCAGGATACGCAGTATTTT. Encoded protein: CASSPSGTQDTQYF.

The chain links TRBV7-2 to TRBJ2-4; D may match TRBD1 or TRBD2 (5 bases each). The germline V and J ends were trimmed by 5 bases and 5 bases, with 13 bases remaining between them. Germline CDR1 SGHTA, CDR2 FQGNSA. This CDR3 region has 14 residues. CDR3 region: CASSRREFENIQYF. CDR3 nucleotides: TGTGCCAGCAGCCGCAGGGAGTTTGAAAACATTCAGTACTTC. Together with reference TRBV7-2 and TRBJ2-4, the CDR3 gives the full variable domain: GAGVSQSPSNKVTEKGKDVELRCDPISGHTALYWYRQSLGQGLEFLIYFQGNSAPDKSGLPSDRFSAERTGGSVSTLTIQRTQQEDSAVYLCASSRREFENIQYFGAGTRLSVL.

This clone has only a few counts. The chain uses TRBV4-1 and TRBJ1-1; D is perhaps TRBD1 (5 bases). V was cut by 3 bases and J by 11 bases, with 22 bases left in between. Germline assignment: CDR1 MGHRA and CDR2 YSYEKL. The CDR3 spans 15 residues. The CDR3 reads CASSQGVVGPQGAFF. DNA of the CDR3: TGCGCCAGCAGCCAGGGTGTAGTGGGGCCCCAAGGCGCTTTCTTT.

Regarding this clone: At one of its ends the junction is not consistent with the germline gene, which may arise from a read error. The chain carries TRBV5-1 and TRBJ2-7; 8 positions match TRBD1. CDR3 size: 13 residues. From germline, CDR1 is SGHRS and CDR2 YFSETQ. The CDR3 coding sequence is TGCGCCAGCAGCTCAAGTTCCCGGGACAGGACCCGCTTC. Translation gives CASSSSSRDRTRF.

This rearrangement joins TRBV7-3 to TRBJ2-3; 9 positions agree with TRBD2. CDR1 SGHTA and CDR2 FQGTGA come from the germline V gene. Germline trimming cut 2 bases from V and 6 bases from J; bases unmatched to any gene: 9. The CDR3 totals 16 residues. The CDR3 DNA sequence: TGTGCCAGCAGCTTAGCCCAGCGGGGGGTTGGTGATACGCAGTATTTT. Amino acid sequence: CASSLAQRGVGDTQYF.

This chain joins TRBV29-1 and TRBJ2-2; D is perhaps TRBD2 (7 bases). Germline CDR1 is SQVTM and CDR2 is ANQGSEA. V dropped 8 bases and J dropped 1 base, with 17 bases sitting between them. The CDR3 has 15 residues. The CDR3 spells CSILGGARNTGELFF. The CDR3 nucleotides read TGCAGCATCCTGGGGGGGGCCCGGAACACCGGGGAGCTGTTTTTT.

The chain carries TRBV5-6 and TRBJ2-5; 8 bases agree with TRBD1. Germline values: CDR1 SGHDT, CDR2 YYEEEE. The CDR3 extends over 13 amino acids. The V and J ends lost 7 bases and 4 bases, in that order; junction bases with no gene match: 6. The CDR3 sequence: CASRTGFSETQYF. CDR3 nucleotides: TGTGCCAGCCGGACAGGGTTTTCAGAGACCCAGTACTTC.

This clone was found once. CDR3 protein: CASRRDGNSPLHF. CDR3 DNA: TGTGCCAGCAGGCGGGACGGTAATTCACCCCTCCACTTT. The chain combines TRBV6-6 with TRBJ1-6; D might be TRBD1 (5 bases). The length of the CDR3 is 13 residues. V lost 6 bases, J lost 6 bases, and 9 bases lay in between. Germline assignment: CDR1 MNHNY and CDR2 SVGAGI (reference sequence).

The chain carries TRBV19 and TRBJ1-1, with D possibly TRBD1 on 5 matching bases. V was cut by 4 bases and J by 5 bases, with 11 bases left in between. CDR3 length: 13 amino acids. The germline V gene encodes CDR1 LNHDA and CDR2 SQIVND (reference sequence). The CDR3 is CASSNQGGTEAFF. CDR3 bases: TGTGCCAGTAGTAACCAGGGCGGGACTGAAGCTTTCTTT.

CDR3: CASSLNGRDPENEQFF. In DNA form, the CDR3 reads TGCGCCAGCAGCTTGAACGGGAGGGACCCTGAGAATGAGCAGTTCTTC. The V and J genes are TRBV5-1 and TRBJ2-1; TRBD2 agrees at 8 bases. Trimming took 1 base from V and 7 from J; bases not matched to a gene: 10. CDR3 length: 16 residues. Per germline, CDR1 SGHRS and CDR2 YFSETQ. Full variable domain (missing parts from reference TRBV5-1 and TRBJ2-1): KAGVTQTPRYLIKTRGQQVTLSCSPISGHRSVSWYQQTPGQGLQFLFEYFSETQRNKGNFPGRFSGRQFSNSRSEMNVSTLELGDSALYLCASSLNGRDPENEQFFGPGTRLTVL.

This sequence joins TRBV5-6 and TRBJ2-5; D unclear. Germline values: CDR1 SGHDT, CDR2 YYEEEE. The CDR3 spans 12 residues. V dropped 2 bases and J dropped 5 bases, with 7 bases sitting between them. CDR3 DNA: TGTGCCAGCAGCTTCGACTGGGAGACCCAGTACTTC. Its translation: CASSFDWETQYF.

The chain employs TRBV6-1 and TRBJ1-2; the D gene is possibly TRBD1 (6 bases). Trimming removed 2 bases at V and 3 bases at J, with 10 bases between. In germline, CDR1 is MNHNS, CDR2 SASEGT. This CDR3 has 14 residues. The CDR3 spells CASSERGQYYGYTF. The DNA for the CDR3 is TGTGCCAGCAGTGAACGGGGGCAGTACTATGGCTACACCTTC.

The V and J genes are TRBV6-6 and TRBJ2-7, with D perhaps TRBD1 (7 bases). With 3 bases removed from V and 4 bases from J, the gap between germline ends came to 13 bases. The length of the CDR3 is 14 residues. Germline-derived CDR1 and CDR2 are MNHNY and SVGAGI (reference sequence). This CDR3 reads CASSYQGGMYEQYF. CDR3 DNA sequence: TGTGCCAGCAGTTATCAGGGGGGAATGTACGAGCAGTACTTC.

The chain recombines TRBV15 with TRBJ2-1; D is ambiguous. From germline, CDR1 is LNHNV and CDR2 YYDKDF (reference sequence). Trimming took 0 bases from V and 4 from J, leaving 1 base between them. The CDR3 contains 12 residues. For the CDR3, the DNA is TGTGCCACCAGCAGAGAATACAATGAGCAGTTCTTC. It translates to CATSREYNEQFF. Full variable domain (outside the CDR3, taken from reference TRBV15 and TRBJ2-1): DAMVIQNPRYQVTQFGKPVTLSCSQTLNHNVMYWYQQKSSQAPKLLFHYYDKDFNNEADTPDNFQSRRPNTSFCFLDIRSPGLGDTAMYLCATSREYNEQFFGPGTRLTVL.

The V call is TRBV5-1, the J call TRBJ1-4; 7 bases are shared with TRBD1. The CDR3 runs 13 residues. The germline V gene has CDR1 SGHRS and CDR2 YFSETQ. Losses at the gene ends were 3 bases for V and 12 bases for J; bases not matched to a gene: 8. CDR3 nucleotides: TGCGCCAGCAGCTCCGCCGACAGGGAGGAACTGTTTTTT. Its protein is CASSSADREELFF.

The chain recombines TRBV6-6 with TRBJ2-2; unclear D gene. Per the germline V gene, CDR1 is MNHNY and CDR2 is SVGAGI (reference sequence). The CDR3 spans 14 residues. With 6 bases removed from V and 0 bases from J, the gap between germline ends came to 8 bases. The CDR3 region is CASRDSANTGELFF. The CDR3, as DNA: TGTGCCAGCAGGGATTCGGCGAACACCGGGGAGCTGTTTTTT.

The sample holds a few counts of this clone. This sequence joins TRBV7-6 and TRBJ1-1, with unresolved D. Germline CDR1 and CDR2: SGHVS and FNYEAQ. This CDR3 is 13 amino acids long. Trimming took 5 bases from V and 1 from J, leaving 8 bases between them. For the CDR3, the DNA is TGTGCCAGCAGCCAACAAACGAACACTGAAGCTTTCTTT. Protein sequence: CASSQQTNTEAFF.

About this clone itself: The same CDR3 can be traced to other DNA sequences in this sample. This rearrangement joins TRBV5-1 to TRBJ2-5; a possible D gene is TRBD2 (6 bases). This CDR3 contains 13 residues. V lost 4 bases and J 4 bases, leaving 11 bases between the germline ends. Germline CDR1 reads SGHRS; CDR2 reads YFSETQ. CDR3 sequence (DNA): TGCGCCAGCAGCCCGGGGGTCGGAGAGACCCAGTACTTC. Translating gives CASSPGVGETQYF.

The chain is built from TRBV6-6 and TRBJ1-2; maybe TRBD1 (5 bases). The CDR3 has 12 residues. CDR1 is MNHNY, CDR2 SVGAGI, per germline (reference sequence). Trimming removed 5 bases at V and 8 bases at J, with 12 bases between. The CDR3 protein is CASSLIGEGYTF. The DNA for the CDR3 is TGTGCCAGCAGTCTGATAGGGGAGGGCTACACCTTC.

DNA for the CDR3: TGCACCGATCATGGGAGGAAAGTTACGCAGTATTTT. It codes for CTDHGRKVTQYF. The chain employs TRBV29-1 and TRBJ2-3; the D gene is possibly TRBD2 (6 bases). This CDR3 is 12 amino acids long. From germline, CDR1 is SQVTM and CDR2 ANQGSEA.

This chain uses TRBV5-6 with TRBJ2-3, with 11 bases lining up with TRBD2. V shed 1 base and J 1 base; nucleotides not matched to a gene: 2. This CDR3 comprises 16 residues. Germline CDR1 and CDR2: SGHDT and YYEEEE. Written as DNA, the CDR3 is TGTGCCAGCAGCTTGCTAGCGGGAGGTGGCACAGATACGCAGTATTTT. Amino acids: CASSLLAGGGTDTQYF.

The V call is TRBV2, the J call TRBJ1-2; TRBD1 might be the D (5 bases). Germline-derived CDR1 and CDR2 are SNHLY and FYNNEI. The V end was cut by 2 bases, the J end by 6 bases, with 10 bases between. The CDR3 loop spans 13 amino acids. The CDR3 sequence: CASSELKGHGYTF. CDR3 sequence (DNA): TGTGCCAGCAGTGAATTAAAGGGGCATGGCTACACCTTC.

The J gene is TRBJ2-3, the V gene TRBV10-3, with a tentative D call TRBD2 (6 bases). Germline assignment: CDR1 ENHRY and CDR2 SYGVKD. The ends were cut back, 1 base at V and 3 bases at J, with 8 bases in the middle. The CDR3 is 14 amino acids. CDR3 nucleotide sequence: TGTGCCATCAGTGAGTGGGGACTTACAGATACGCAGTATTTT. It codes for CAISEWGLTDTQYF.

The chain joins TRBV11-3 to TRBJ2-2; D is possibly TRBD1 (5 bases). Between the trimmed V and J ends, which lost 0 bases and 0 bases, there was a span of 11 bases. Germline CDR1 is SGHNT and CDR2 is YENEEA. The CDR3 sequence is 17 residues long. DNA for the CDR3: TGTGCCAGCAGCTTAGATGGGGCAGCAGCGAACACCGGGGAGCTGTTTTTT. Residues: CASSLDGAAANTGELFF.

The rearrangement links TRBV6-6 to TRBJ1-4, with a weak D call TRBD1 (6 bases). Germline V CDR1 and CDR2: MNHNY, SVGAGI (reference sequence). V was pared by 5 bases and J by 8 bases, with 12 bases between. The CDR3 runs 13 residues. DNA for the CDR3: TGTGCCAGCAGTCTCCGGGACACCGAAAAACTGTTTTTT. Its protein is CASSLRDTEKLFF.

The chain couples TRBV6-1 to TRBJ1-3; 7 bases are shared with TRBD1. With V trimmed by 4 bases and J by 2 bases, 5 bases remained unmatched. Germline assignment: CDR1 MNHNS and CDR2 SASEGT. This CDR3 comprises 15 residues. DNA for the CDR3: TGTGCCAGCAGTGTCGCGACAGGGCCTGGAAACACCATATATTTT. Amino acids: CASSVATGPGNTIYF.